This TCR beta chain emerged from a study of cytomegalovirus exposure and HLA in healthy donors. This clone appeared a few times. Its antigen is currently unknown. V lost 4 bases to trimming and J lost 6 bases; unmatched junction nucleotides: 9. The CDR3 loop spans 14 amino acids. Germline V CDR1 and CDR2: SGHDT, YYEEEE. Samples came from healthy bone marrow donors. Study outcomes and limitations: An analysis done earlier found most TCR beta V segments productive about 87% or about 30% of the time. In most subjects, TCR beta sequences reportedly gave accurate predictions of HLA-A and HLA-B alleles.

PCR used 60 Vbeta primers and 13 Jbeta primers. Repertoires were generated with immunoSEQ multiplex PCR, while TCRdb's copy carries only in-frame clones and drops some. The data show 150,000 to 200,000 clones, with about 65% seen just once and 1.5% held by the top ten. J is TRBJ1-2 and V is TRBV5-6; 7 positions agree with TRBD1. This clonotype originated in a girl aged 10-17 years in good health and CMV-seronegative. Sequencing was done on a sample of PBMCs. This CDR3 reads CASSLGTVADGYTF. DNA for the CDR3: TGTGCCAGCAGCCTAGGGACAGTTGCTGATGGCTACACCTTC.